This T cell receptor (beta chain) comes out of a study of blood T cell repertoires in COVID-19. The overall study: COVID-19 samples collected from the United States, Italy and Spain covered acute and convalescent phases. T cells, B-cell-depleted T cells, or PBMCs provided the cDNA or gDNA that served as material.

Authors' methods: Scientists estimated how many nucleated cells there were by amplifying reference gene primers. Some clones are missing from TCRdb's copy, which holds only in-frame ones; the method was immunoSEQ multiplex PCR. The V and J calls and clone size are taken from that table; D and trimming were inferred from the DNA. The sample holds 200,000 to 300,000 clones, about 83% seen once. V shed 1 base, J shed 4 bases, and the junction held 12 bases outside the gene matches. Germline-derived CDR1 and CDR2 are SGHNT and YYREEE (reference sequence). This CDR3 is built from 17 residues. Sequencing was carried out using peripheral blood. This rearrangement joins TRBV5-4 to TRBJ1-2, with TRBD1 matching 8 bases. The sequence was obtained from a human donor in a cohort sampled during active COVID-19. CDR3 sequence (DNA): TGTGCCAGCAGCTTGCCCCAGTACAGGGGGACCCTCTATGGCTACACCTTC. As protein: CASSLPQYRGTLYGYTF.